These 15 T cell receptor beta chains originate from one sample sequenced in a study of chemoradiotherapy in HPV16-positive cancers. Sequenced by immunoSEQ multiplex PCR; TCRdb stores in-frame clones only, minus some. The table includes about 35,000 clones, over 75% detected once. Specimen: blood, collected from a patient who underwent chemoradiotherapy. Every receptor here comes from a human donor with HPV-associated anogenital cancer.

This chain joins TRBV30 and TRBJ1-3; D gene ambiguous. The CDR3 length is 15 residues. Germline-derived CDR1 and CDR2 are GTSNPN and SVGIG (reference sequence). V was shortened by 4 bases and J by 0 bases, with 13 bases between the two germline ends. CDR3 in amino acids: CAWTPRGYSGNTIYF. In DNA form, the CDR3 reads TGTGCCTGGACTCCCCGGGGATACTCTGGAAACACCATATATTTT.

The genes are TRBV5-5 and TRBJ1-3, with D uncertain. V was shortened by 0 bases and J by 2 bases, with 12 bases between the two germline ends. CDR1 is SGHKS, CDR2 YYEKEE, per germline (reference sequence). CDR3 length: 16 residues. CDR3 loop: CASSLGGATTGNTIYF. DNA of the CDR3: TGTGCCAGCAGCTTGGGAGGAGCTACAACTGGAAACACCATATATTTT.

The chain employs TRBV6-1 and TRBJ2-7; D unresolved. CDR1 and CDR2 (germline): MNHNS, SASEGT. Trimming removed 2 bases at V and 2 bases at J, with 7 bases between. The CDR3 contains 13 residues. In nucleotides, the CDR3 is TGTGCCAGCAGTGAAAACGAGCCCTACGAGCAGTACTTC. Encoded protein: CASSENEPYEQYF.

The chain uses TRBV7-3 and TRBJ2-3, with TRBD1 identical over 9 bases. CDR3 size: 14 residues. The V segment lost 5 bases and the J segment 4 bases; nucleotides outside the gene matches: 4. Germline CDR1 SGHTA, CDR2 FQGTGA. This CDR3 is CASSRDRVSDTQYF. CDR3 sequence (DNA): TGTGCCAGCAGCCGGGACAGGGTATCAGATACGCAGTATTTT. The whole variable domain, filled in from reference TRBV7-3 and TRBJ2-3, reads GAGVSQTPSNKVTEKGKYVELRCDPISGHTALYWYRQSLGQGPEFLIYFQGTGAADDSGLPNDRFFAVRPEGSVSTLKIQRTERGDSAVYLCASSRDRVSDTQYFGPGTRLTVL.

The CDR3 spells CASRVSAGLNTEAFF. DNA of the CDR3: TGTGCCAGCCGTGTGAGTGCAGGGTTGAACACTGAAGCTTTCTTT. The chain uses TRBV7-9 and TRBJ1-1; D perhaps matches TRBD1 (5 bases). The V gene's germline CDR1 is SEHNR and CDR2 FQNEAQ (reference sequence). Trimming cost V 8 bases and J 0 bases, with 16 bases left between them. The CDR3 length is 15 residues.

The V call is TRBV6-5, the J call TRBJ2-2; D remains unclear. There are 13 residues in the CDR3. V lost 8 bases and J lost 0, with 7 bases in between. Germline assignment: CDR1 MNHEY and CDR2 SVGAGI. The CDR3 loop is CASGNANTGELFF. CDR3 nucleotides: TGTGCCAGCGGTAATGCGAACACCGGGGAGCTGTTTTTT.

The chain uses TRBV7-2 and TRBJ1-1; D ambiguous. The germline CDR1 and CDR2 sequences are SGHTA and FQGNSA. The CDR3 consists of 14 residues. V lost 3 bases and J 1 base, leaving 9 bases between the germline ends. CDR3 region: CASSFGVGNTEAFF. CDR3 DNA: TGTGCCAGCAGCTTTGGGGTGGGGAACACTGAAGCTTTCTTT.

This chain joins TRBV27 and TRBJ1-5; TRBD1 might be the D (5 bases). This CDR3 has 19 amino acids. From germline, CDR1 is MNHEY and CDR2 SMNVEV (reference sequence). Trimming took 3 bases from V and 10 from J, leaving 31 bases between them. The CDR3 here is CASSFQGQDSSKLSSPQHF. The CDR3 nucleotides read TGTGCCAGCAGTTTCCAAGGGCAAGACAGCTCAAAGTTATCCAGTCCCCAGCATTTT.

The chain combines TRBV7-3 with TRBJ2-3; 7 bases fit TRBD2. CDR1 SGHTA and CDR2 FQGTGA come from the germline V gene. The J segment lost 1 base and the V segment lost 3 bases, leaving 4 bases of the junction unmatched. The length of the CDR3 is 15 residues. The CDR3 nucleotides are TGTGCCAGCAGCTTCGGGGGGAGCGGCACAGATACGCAGTATTTT. Amino acids: CASSFGGSGTDTQYF.

The genes are TRBV7-2 and TRBJ2-7; 7 nucleotides align to TRBD1. Looked up from germline, CDR1 is SGHTA and CDR2 is FQGNSA. J lost 6 bases, V lost 5 bases, and 7 bases had no gene match. The length of the CDR3 is 13 residues. The CDR3: CASSQTGFSEQYF. CDR3 DNA sequence: TGTGCCAGCAGCCAGACAGGGTTTTCCGAGCAGTACTTC. Supplemented by reference TRBV7-2 and TRBJ2-7, the full variable domain reads GAGVSQSPSNKVTEKGKDVELRCDPISGHTALYWYRQSLGQGLEFLIYFQGNSAPDKSGLPSDRFSAERTGGSVSTLTIQRTQQEDSAVYLCASSQTGFSEQYFGPGTRLTVT.

V is TRBV11-2 and J is TRBJ2-7; 9 bases map to TRBD1. V lost 5 bases and J lost 7; bases outside the gene matches: 9. CDR1 is SGHAT, CDR2 FQNNGV, per germline. CDR3 length equals 14 residues. The CDR3: CASSMGDRVREQYF. DNA of the CDR3: TGTGCCAGCAGCATGGGGGACAGGGTGAGGGAGCAGTACTTC.

This clone came up a few times. The chain employs TRBV5-4 and TRBJ1-2, with D hard to call. The length of the CDR3 is 15 residues. The V end lost 0 bases, the J end lost 5 bases, and 14 bases lay between the germline ends. Per germline, CDR1 SGHNT and CDR2 YYREEE (reference sequence). As DNA, the CDR3 is TGTGCCAGCAGCTTGGTGGCGGGCTCCGGGTATGGCTACACCTTC. Amino acid sequence: CASSLVAGSGYGYTF.

The table lists this clone with a few counts. The J gene is TRBJ2-1, the V gene TRBV7-2, with 11 bases matching TRBD2. The CDR3 runs 15 residues. J lost 3 bases, V lost 5 bases, and 3 bases had no gene match. Germline assignment: CDR1 SGHTA and CDR2 FQGNSA. Here the CDR3 reads CASSPGTSGYNEQFF. CDR3 in DNA: TGTGCCAGCAGCCCCGGGACTAGCGGCTACAATGAGCAGTTCTTC.

This clone was seen a single time. This chain joins TRBV7-3 and TRBJ2-1, with a tentative D call TRBD2 (5 bases). The CDR3 consists of 16 residues. The germline V gene has CDR1 SGHTA and CDR2 FQGTGA. Trimming removed 0 bases from V and 5 bases from J, with 14 bases in between. This chain's CDR3 is CASSLTWRSLDNEQFF. For the CDR3, the DNA is TGTGCCAGCAGCTTAACGTGGAGGAGTTTGGACAATGAGCAGTTCTTC.

This sequence joins TRBV11-3 and TRBJ2-3; either TRBD1 or TRBD2 may supply D (5 bases each). V shed 1 base and J shed 6 bases, with 11 bases lying between them. From germline, CDR1 is SGHNT and CDR2 YENEEA. This CDR3 contains 14 residues. The CDR3 region is CASSLGGSDDTQYF. CDR3 sequence (DNA): TGTGCCAGCAGCTTAGGGGGGTCTGACGATACGCAGTATTTT.